This T cell receptor (beta chain) comes out of a study of technical replicates of blood from a few donors. The repertoire was sequenced with immunoSEQ multiplex PCR; TCRdb's copy has only in-frame clones and lacks some. This repertoire shows 55,000 to 75,000 clones, around 93% found once; its top ten account for roughly 4%. V shed 4 bases and J 4 bases; nucleotides not matched to a gene: 1. Germline assignment: CDR1 SEHNR and CDR2 FQNEAQ (reference sequence). CDR3 length equals 14 residues. The gene calls are TRBV7-9 and TRBJ2-1; 10 bases line up with TRBD1. This receptor was obtained from a human donor in good health. Some clones in this sample may be carry-over from other donors' samples. What was sequenced was PBMCs. CDR3 in amino acids: CASSWGQGYNEQFF. Written as DNA, the CDR3 is TGTGCCAGCAGCTGGGGACAGGGGTACAATGAGCAGTTCTTC. The complete variable domain, with remaining parts taken from reference TRBV7-9 and TRBJ2-1, reads DTGVSQNPRHKITKRGQNVTFRCDPISEHNRLYWYRQTLGQGPEFLTYFQNEAQLEKSRLLSDRFSAERPKGSFSTLEIQRTEQGDSAMYLCASSWGQGYNEQFFGPGTRLTVL.